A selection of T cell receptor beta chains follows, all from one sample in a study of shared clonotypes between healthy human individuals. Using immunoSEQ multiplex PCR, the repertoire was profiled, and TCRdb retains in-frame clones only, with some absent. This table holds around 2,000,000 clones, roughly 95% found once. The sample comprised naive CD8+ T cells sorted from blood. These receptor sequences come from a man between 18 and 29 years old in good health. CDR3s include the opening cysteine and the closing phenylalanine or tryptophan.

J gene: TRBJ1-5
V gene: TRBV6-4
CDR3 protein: CASSDLGQGRNQPQHF

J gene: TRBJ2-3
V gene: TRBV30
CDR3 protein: CAWIVLGETDTQYF

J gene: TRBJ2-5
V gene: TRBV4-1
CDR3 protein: CASRPGGSGRAQETQYF

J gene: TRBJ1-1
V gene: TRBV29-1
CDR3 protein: CSVLTLGAEAFF

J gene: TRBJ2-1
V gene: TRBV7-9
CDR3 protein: CASSLTTKGDEQFF

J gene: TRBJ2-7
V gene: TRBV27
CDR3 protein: CASSFSFRSSDDEQYF

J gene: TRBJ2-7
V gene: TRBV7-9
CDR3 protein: CASSHRDHYEQYF

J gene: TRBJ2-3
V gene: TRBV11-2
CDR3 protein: CASSFGEGPDTQYF

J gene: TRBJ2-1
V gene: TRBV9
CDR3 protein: CASSNRDRVYNEQFF

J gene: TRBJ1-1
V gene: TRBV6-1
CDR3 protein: CASEARGGEAFF

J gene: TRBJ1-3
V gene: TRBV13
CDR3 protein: CASSSLEGGGTSSGNTIYF

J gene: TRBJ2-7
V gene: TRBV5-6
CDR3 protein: CASSWDRGHEQYF

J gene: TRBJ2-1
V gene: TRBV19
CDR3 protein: CASSIVSSYNEQFF

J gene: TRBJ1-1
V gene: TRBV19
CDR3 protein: CASSTWATFF

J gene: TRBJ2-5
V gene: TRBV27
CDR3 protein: CASSLAMVGGGQETQYF

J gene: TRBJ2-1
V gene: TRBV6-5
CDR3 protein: CASSYSGLGVNEQFF

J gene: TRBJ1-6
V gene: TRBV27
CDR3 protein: CASSLRQPNYNSPLHF

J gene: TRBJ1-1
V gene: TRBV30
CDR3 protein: CAWKWTGGNTEAFF

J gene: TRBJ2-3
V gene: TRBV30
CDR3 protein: CAWSVNRLADTDTQYF

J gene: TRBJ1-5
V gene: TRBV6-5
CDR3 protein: CASSESGIQPQHF

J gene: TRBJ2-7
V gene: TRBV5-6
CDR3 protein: CASSLGLAEAYEQYF

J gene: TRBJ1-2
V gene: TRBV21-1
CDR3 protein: CASSPRADNYGYTF

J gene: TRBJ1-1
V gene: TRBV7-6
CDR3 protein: CASSEGPYTEAFF

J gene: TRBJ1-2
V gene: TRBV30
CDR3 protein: CAWSSDRENHYGYTF

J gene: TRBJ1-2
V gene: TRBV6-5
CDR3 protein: CASRGDFEPYGYTF

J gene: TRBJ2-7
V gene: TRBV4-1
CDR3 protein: CASSQAGVGAYEQYF

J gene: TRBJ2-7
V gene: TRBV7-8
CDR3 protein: CASSLLAGKGYEQYF

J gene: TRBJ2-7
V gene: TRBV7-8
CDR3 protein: CASSSDRGKDSYEQYF

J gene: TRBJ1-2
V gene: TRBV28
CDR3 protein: CASSFYARGYGYTF

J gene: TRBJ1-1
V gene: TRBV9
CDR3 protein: CASSVEDGPEAFF

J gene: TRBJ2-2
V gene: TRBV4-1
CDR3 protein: CASSQGRNTGELFF

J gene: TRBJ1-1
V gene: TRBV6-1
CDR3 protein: CASSDIRPLGTEAFF

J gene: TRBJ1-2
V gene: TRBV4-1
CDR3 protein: CASSQEFGEGYTF

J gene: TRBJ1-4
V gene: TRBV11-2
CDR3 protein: CASSRGGINEKLFF

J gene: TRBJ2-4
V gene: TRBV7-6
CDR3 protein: CASSHGNIQYF

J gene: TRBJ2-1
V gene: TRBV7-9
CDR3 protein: CASSSEAGGPMDNEQFF

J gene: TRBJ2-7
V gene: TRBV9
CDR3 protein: CASSVSDSYEQYF

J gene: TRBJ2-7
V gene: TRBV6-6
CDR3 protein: CASSYVGGITYEQYF

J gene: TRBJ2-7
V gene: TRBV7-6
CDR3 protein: CASSPLAEGYEQYF

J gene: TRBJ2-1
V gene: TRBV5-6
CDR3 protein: CASSLATSGGNEQFF

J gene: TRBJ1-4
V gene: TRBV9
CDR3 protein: CASSVYGANEKLFF

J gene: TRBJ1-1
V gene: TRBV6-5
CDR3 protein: CASSYVGQGMNTEAFF

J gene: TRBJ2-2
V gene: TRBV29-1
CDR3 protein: CSVDGTVTGELFF

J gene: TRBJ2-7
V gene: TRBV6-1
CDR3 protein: CASSEAGQSSYEQYF

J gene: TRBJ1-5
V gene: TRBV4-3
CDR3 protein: CASSQEYSNQPQHF